The subject of this entry is one TCR beta chain. Its antigen is unknown. This entry comes from a study of early stage breast cancer tumors. Across the study: ER+/PR+/HER2- status applied to about 80% of the 16 invasive breast tumors.

The repertoire was sequenced with immunoSEQ multiplex PCR; TCRdb's copy has only in-frame clones and lacks some. This sample has 69,000 or so clones, with around 80% found just once. Study observations and caveats: Blood repertoires resembled normal breast more than tumor. Most shared enriched TCRB sequences were commonly generated ones.

V was pared by 5 bases and J by 3 bases, with 17 bases between. Germline V lookup: CDR1 SEHNR, CDR2 FQNEAQ (reference sequence). This CDR3 region has 15 residues. This clonotype was sampled from a person in their 40s with breast cancer. Sequenced: blood. The chain carries TRBV7-9 and TRBJ2-7; D perhaps matches TRBD2 (5 bases). CDR3 amino acids: CASSPRGLHYYEQYF. The CDR3 DNA follows: TGTGCCAGCAGCCCACGGGGTCTCCACTACTACGAGCAGTACTTC.